This T cell receptor beta chain was obtained from a study of blood T cell repertoires in COVID-19. About the research overall: Specimens from acute and convalescent COVID-19 originated in the United States, Italy and Spain.

Trimming took 4 bases from V and 0 from J; bases not matched to a gene: 10. Germline V gene data show CDR1 as SGHTA and CDR2 as FQGNSA. The CDR3 has 17 amino acids. Original processing notes: Scientists estimated how many nucleated cells there were by amplifying reference gene primers. Measured with immunoSEQ multiplex PCR; TCRdb has only the in-frame clones, and not every one. Clone size and the V and J calls come from that table; the DNA yielded D and trimming. The sample includes around 78,000 clones, approximately 90% of them seen just once. The study drew participants aged roughly 18 to 95 years from about two dozen US areas.

V gene TRBV7-2 combines with J gene TRBJ1-1, with 8 bases fitting TRBD1. The sequence derives from a woman aged 45-65 years with acute COVID-19. The specimen was PBMCs or T cells enriched from blood (not recorded which). The chain's CDR3 is CASSSRTGRGLNTEAFF. CDR3 bases: TGTGCCAGCAGCTCGAGGACAGGGAGGGGTTTGAACACTGAAGCTTTCTTT. Full variable domain (remainder filled in from reference TRBV7-2 and TRBJ1-1): GAGVSQSPSNKVTEKGKDVELRCDPISGHTALYWYRQSLGQGLEFLIYFQGNSAPDKSGLPSDRFSAERTGGSVSTLTIQRTQQEDSAVYLCASSSRTGRGLNTEAFFGQGTRLTVV.